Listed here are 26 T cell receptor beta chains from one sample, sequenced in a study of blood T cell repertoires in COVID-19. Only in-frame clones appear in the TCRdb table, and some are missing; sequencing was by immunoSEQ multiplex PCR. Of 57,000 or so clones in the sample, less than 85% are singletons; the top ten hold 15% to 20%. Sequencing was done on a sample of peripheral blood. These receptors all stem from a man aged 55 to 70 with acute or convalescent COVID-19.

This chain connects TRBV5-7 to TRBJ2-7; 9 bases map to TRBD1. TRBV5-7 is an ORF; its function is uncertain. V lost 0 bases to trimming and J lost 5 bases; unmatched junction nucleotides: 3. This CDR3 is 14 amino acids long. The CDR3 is CASSLEDRGHEQYF. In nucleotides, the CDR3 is TGTGCCAGCAGCTTGGAGGACAGGGGCCACGAGCAGTACTTC.

This CDR3 is CASSASRYEQYF. CDR3 bases: TGTGCCAGCTCCGCTAGTCGCTACGAGCAGTACTTC. The chain links TRBV13 to TRBJ2-7; D ambiguous. Germline CDR1 and CDR2: PRHDT and FYEKMQ (reference sequence). V was cut by 8 bases and J by 3 bases, with 11 bases left in between. This CDR3 spans 12 amino acids.

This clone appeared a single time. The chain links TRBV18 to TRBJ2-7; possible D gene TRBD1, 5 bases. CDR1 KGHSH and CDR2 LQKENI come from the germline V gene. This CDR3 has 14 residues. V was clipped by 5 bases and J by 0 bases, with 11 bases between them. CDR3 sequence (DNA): TGTGCCAGCTCAGACAGTGCCCCCTCCTACGAGCAGTACTTC. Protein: CASSDSAPSYEQYF.

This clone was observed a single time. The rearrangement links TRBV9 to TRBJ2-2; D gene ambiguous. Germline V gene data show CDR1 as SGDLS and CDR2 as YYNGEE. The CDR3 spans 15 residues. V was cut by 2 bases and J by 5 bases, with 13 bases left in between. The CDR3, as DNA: TGTGCCAGCAGCGTCGGCCAGCGCAATACCGGGGAGCTGTTTTTT. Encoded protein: CASSVGQRNTGELFF.

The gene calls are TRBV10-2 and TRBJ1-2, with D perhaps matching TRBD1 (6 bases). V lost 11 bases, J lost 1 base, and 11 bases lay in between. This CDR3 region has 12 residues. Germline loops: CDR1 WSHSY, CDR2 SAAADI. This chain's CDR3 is CAGGENNYGYTF. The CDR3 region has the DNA TGCGCCGGGGGCGAGAATAACTATGGCTACACCTTC.

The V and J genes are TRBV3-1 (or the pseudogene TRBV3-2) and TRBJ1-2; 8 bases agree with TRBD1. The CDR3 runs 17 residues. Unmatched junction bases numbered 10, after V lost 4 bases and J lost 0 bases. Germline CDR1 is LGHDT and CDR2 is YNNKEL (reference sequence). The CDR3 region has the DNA TGTGCCAGCAGCCTGGACAGGGAAGGATGGGCTAACTATGGCTACACCTTC. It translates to CASSLDREGWANYGYTF.

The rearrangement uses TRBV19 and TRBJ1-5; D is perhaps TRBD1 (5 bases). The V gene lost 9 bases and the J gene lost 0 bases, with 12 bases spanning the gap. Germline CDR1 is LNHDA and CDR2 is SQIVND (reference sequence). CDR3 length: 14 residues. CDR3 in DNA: TGTGCCAGCCGGGGGGGTTATAGCAATCAGCCCCAGCATTTT. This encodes CASRGGYSNQPQHF.

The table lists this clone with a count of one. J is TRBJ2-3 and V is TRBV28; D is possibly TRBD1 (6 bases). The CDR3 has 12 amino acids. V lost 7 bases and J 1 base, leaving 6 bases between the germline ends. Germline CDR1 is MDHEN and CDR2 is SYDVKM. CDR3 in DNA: TGTGCCAGCAAGGGGGGCACAGATACGCAGTATTTT. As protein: CASKGGTDTQYF.

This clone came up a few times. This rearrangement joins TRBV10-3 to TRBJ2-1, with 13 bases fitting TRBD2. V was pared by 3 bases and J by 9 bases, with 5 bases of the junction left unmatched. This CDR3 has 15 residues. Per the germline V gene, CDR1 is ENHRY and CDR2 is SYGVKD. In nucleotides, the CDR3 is TGTGCCATCAGTGATATGGGACTAGCGGGAACTGAGCAGTTCTTC. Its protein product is CAISDMGLAGTEQFF.

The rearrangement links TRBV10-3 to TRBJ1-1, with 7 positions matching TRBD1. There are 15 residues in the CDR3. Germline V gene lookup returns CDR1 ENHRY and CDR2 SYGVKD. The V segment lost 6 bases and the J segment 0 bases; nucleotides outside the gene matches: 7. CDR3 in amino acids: CAISRQGGMNTEAFF. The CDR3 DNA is TGTGCCATCAGCCGACAGGGTGGGATGAACACTGAAGCTTTCTTT.

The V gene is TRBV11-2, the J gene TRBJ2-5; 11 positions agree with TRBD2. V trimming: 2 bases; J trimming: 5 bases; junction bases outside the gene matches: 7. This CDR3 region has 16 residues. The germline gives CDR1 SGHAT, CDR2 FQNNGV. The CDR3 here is CASSLILAGAGETQYF. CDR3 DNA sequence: TGTGCCAGCAGCTTAATACTAGCGGGGGCGGGGGAGACCCAGTACTTC.

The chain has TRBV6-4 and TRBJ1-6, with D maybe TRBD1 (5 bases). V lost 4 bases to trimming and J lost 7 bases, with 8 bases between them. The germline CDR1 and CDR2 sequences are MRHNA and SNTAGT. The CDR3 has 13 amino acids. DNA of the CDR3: TGTGCCAGCAGTGTGTCAGGGAATTCACCCCTCCACTTT. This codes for CASSVSGNSPLHF.

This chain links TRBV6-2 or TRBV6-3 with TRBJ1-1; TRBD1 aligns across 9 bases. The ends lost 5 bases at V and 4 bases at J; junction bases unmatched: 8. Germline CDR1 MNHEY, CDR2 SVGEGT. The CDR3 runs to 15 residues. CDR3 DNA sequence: TGTGCCAGCAGTAAGGGAACAGGGGGCGGCACTGAAGCTTTCTTT. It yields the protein CASSKGTGGGTEAFF.

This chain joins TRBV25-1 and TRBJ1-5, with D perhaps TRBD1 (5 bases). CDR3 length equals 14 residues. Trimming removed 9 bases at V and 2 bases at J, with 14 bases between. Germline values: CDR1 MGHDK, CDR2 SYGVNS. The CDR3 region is CASRRRGGNQPQHF. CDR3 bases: TGTGCCAGTCGGCGGAGGGGTGGCAATCAGCCCCAGCATTTT. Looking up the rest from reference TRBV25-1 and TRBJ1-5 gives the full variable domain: EADIYQTPRYLVIGTGKKITLECSQTMGHDKMYWYQQDPGMELHLIHYSYGVNSTEKGDLSSESTVSRIRTEHFPLTLESARPSHTSQYLCASRRRGGNQPQHFGDGTRLSIL.

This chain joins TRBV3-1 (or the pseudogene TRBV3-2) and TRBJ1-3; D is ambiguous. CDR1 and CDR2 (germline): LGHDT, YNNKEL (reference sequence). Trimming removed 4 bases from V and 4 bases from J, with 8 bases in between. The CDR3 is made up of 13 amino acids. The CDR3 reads CASSRREGNTIYF. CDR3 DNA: TGTGCCAGCAGCCGCCGGGAGGGAAACACCATATATTTT.

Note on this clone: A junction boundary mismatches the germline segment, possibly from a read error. The CDR3, as DNA: TGTGCTAGCAGCTTAGCCCGGCGGCTCAGCTCCTACGAGCAGTACTTC. This sequence encodes CASSLARRLSSYEQYF. The chain carries TRBV7-7 and TRBJ2-7; unclear D gene. The CDR3 sequence is 16 residues long. Germline CDR1 SSHAT, CDR2 FNYEAQ (reference sequence).

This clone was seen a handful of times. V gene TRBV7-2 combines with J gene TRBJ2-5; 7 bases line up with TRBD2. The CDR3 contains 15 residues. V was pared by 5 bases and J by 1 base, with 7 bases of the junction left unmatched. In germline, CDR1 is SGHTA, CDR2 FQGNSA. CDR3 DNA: TGTGCCAGCAGCCCTACTAGCGCCCGCCAAGAGACCCAGTACTTC. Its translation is CASSPTSARQETQYF.

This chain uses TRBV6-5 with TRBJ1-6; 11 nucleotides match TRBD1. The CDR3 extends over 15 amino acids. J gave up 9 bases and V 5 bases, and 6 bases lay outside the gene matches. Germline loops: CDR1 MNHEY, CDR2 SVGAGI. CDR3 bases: TGTGCCAGCAGTAGAGGACAGGGGGCCGGTTCACCCCTCCACTTT. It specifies CASSRGQGAGSPLHF.

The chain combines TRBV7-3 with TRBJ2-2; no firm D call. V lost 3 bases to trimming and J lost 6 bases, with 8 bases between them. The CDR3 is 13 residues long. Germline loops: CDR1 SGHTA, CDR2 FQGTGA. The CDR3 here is CASSLGFAGELFF. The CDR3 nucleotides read TGTGCCAGCAGCTTGGGCTTCGCCGGGGAGCTGTTTTTT.

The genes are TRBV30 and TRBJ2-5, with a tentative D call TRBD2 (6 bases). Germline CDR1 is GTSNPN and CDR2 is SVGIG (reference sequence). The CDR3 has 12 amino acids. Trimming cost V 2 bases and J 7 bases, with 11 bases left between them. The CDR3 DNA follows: TGTGCCTGGAGTAGGGGAGGCCCGACCCAGTACTTC. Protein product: CAWSRGGPTQYF. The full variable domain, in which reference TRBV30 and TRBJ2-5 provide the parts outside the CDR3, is SQTIHQWPATLVQPVGSPLSLECTVEGTSNPNLYWYRQAAGRGLQLLFYSVGIGQISSEVPQNLSASRPQDRQFILSSKKLLLSDSGFYLCAWSRGGPTQYFGPGTRLLVL.

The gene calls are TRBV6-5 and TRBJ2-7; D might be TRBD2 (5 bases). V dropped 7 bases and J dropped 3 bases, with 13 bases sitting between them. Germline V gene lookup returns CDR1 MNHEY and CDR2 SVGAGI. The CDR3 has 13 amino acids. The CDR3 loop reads CASTEATNYEQYF. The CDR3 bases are TGTGCCAGCACAGAGGCGACTAACTACGAGCAGTACTTC.

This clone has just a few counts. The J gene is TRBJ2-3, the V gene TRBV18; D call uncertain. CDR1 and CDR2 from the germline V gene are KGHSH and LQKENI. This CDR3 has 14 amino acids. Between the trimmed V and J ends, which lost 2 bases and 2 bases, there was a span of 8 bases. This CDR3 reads CASSPGQHTDTQYF. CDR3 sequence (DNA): TGTGCCAGCTCACCAGGGCAGCACACAGATACGCAGTATTTT.

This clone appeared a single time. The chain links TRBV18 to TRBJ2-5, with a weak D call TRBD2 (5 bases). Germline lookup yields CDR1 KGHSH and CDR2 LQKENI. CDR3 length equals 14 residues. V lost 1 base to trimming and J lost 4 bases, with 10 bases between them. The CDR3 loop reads CASSPQGVPETQYF. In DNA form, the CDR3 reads TGTGCCAGCTCACCACAGGGAGTCCCAGAGACCCAGTACTTC.

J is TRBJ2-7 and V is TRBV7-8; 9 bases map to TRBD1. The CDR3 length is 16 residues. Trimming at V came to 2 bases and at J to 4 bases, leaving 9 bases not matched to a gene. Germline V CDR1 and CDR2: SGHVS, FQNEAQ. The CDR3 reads CASSLNLPGQGYEQYF. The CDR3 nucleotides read TGTGCCAGCAGCTTAAATCTACCGGGACAGGGATACGAGCAGTACTTC.

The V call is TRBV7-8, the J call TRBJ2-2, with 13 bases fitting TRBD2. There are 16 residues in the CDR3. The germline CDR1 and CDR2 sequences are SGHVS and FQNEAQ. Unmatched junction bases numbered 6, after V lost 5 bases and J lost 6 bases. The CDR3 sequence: CASSHRTSGRAGELFF. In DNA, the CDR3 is TGTGCCAGCAGCCACAGGACTAGCGGGAGAGCCGGGGAGCTGTTTTTT.

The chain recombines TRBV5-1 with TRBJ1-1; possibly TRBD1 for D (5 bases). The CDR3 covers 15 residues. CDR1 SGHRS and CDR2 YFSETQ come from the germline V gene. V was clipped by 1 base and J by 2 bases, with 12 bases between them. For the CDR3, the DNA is TGCGCCAGCAGCTTGTTGTCCAGGGTTAACACTGAAGCTTTCTTT. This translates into CASSLLSRVNTEAFF.